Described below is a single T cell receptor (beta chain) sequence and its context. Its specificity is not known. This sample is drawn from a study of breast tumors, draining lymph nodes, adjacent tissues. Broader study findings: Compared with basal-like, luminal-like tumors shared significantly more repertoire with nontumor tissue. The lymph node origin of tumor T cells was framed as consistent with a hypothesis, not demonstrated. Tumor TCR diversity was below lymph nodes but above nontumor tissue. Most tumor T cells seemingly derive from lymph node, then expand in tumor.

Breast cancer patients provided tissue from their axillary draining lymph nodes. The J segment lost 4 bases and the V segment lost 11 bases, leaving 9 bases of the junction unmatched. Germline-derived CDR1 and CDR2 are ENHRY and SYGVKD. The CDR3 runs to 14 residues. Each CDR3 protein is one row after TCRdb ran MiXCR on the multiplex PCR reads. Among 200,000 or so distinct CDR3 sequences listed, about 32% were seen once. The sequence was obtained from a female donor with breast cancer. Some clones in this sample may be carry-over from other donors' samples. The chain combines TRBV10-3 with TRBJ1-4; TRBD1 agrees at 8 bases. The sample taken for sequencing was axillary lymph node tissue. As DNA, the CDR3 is TGTGCCGTCCGCTCGACAGGGGTTAATGAAAAACTGTTTTTT. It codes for CAVRSTGVNEKLFF.